Presented here are 29 T cell receptor beta chains from one specimen sequenced in a study of OX40 agonist ivuxolimab in advanced cancers. Clones were sequenced by immunoSEQ multiplex PCR, and TCRdb holds only the in-frame ones, with some missing. The sample holds 65,000 to 80,000 clones; approximately 92% are singletons and the top ten take around 0.53%. The material sequenced was CD4+ or CD8+ T cells sorted from blood, taken in a trial of the OX40 agonist ivuxolimab. These TCRs come from an adult with an advanced solid tumor such as melanoma, head and neck, liver or kidney cancer.

DNA for the CDR3: TGTGCCTGGACGGCAGGGAGCTACGAGCAGTACTTC. This codes for CAWTAGSYEQYF. The gene calls are TRBV30 and TRBJ2-7; the D gene could be TRBD1 or TRBD2 (5 bases each). CDR3 length: 12 residues. Trimming cost V 4 bases and J 3 bases, with 10 bases left between them. CDR1 GTSNPN and CDR2 SVGIG come from the germline V gene (reference sequence).

The CDR3, as DNA: TGTGCCATCAGGGGACCGACGAACACCGGGGAGCTGTTTTTT. Encoded protein: CAIRGPTNTGELFF. The rearrangement links TRBV10-3 to TRBJ2-2; D could derive from TRBD1 or TRBD2 (5 bases each). This CDR3 region has 14 residues. Germline assignment: CDR1 ENHRY and CDR2 SYGVKD. Between the trimmed V and J ends, which lost 6 bases and 0 bases, there was a span of 8 bases.

The chain is built from TRBV11-3 and TRBJ1-1; tentatively, D is TRBD1 (6 bases). V was clipped by 1 base and J by 4 bases, with 16 bases between them. The CDR3 runs 16 residues. Germline loops: CDR1 SGHNT, CDR2 YENEEA. CDR3 region: CASSLGTTGRGTEAFF. The CDR3 DNA follows: TGTGCCAGCAGCTTAGGAACCACAGGGAGGGGCACTGAAGCTTTCTTT.

The rearrangement links TRBV5-1 to TRBJ2-1; no clear D gene. The ends were cut back, 0 bases at V and 2 bases at J, with 12 bases in the middle. The V gene's germline CDR1 is SGHRS and CDR2 YFSETQ. The CDR3 spans 16 residues. In DNA form, the CDR3 reads TGCGCCAGCAGCTTGGTCGCTAGTGGAGCCTACAATGAGCAGTTCTTC. Amino acid sequence: CASSLVASGAYNEQFF.

This clone came up once. CDR3 nucleotide sequence: TGTGCCAGCAGCCCGGGGACAGGGGTCTACGAGCAGTACTTC. Amino acids: CASSPGTGVYEQYF. The chain recombines TRBV5-6 with TRBJ2-7, with TRBD1 identical over 10 bases. The V gene end was trimmed by 4 bases and the J gene end by 3 bases; junction bases not matched to a gene: 4. From germline, CDR1 is SGHDT and CDR2 YYEEEE. The CDR3 sequence is 14 residues long.

The rearrangement links TRBV11-1 to TRBJ1-1; D perhaps matches TRBD1 (6 bases). The CDR3 runs 13 residues. Germline CDR1 SGHAT, CDR2 FQDESV (reference sequence). Trimming pared 6 bases from V and 2 bases from J, leaving 10 bases between. The CDR3 sequence: CASRPDRNTEAFF. DNA for the CDR3: TGTGCCAGCAGACCGGACAGAAACACTGAAGCTTTCTTT.

In its sample, this clone was seen once. This chain connects TRBV29-1 to TRBJ1-1; perhaps TRBD1 as D (6 bases). The V gene lost 7 bases and the J gene lost 5 bases, with 20 bases spanning the gap. Germline CDR1 is SQVTM and CDR2 is ANQGSEA. The CDR3 runs 14 residues. CDR3 loop: CSATGTGARTEAFF. CDR3 DNA: TGCAGCGCAACAGGGACGGGTGCCCGAACTGAAGCTTTCTTT.

This chain links TRBV27 with TRBJ2-5; D uncertain. TRBJ2-7 matches the DNA end more closely, so the J call is doubtful. CDR1 MNHEY and CDR2 SMNVEV come from the germline V gene (reference sequence). The CDR3 sequence is 14 residues long. CDR3 region: CASSYRPYGYEQYF. CDR3 nucleotides: TGTGCCAGCAGTTACCGCCCATATGGATACGAGCAGTACTTC.

V gene TRBV27 combines with J gene TRBJ2-5; the match to TRBD1 covers 10 bases. CDR1 and CDR2 from the germline V gene are MNHEY and SMNVEV (reference sequence). V lost 6 bases, J lost 3 bases, and 7 bases stayed unmatched. The CDR3 runs to 15 residues. CDR3 loop: CASRTRTGGKETQYF. CDR3 nucleotides: TGTGCCAGCAGGACTAGGACAGGGGGAAAAGAGACCCAGTACTTC.

This chain joins TRBV7-2 and TRBJ1-4; possibly TRBD1 for D (5 bases). Germline V CDR1 and CDR2: SGHTA, FQGNSA. The V gene lost 5 bases and the J gene lost 5 bases, with 12 bases spanning the gap. The CDR3 length is 14 residues. This chain's CDR3 is CASSPGGTNEKLFF. The DNA for the CDR3 is TGTGCCAGCAGCCCAGGCGGGACGAATGAAAAACTGTTTTTT.

The chain is built from TRBV7-2 and TRBJ1-1; D uncertain. Germline CDR1 SGHTA, CDR2 FQGNSA. The CDR3 contains 14 residues. V was cut by 6 bases and J by 5 bases, with 16 bases left in between. CDR3 amino acids: CASSRTPPRTEAFF. The CDR3 DNA is TGTGCCAGCAGTCGGACCCCTCCGAGAACTGAAGCTTTCTTT.

This chain joins TRBV18 and TRBJ1-4, with a tentative D call TRBD1 (5 bases). Germline V gene data show CDR1 as KGHSH and CDR2 as LQKENI. The CDR3 contains 16 residues. With 1 base removed from V and 5 bases from J, the gap between germline ends came to 14 bases. CDR3 sequence reads: CASSPLRGGTNEKLFF. As DNA, the CDR3 is TGTGCCAGCTCACCACTTCGGGGAGGGACGAATGAAAAACTGTTTTTT.

This clone has just one count. The rearrangement joins TRBV28 to TRBJ2-3, with TRBD1 matching 7 bases. The CDR3 totals 15 residues. Trimming cost V 4 bases and J 2 bases; bases outside gene matches: 6. CDR1 and CDR2 (germline): MDHEN, SYDVKM. The CDR3: CASSSYRGFTDTQYF. DNA of the CDR3: TGTGCCAGCAGTTCGTACAGGGGCTTCACAGATACGCAGTATTTT.

This rearrangement joins TRBV29-1 to TRBJ1-2, with 9 nucleotides matching TRBD1. Germline V lookup: CDR1 SQVTM, CDR2 ANQGSEA. Trimming cost V 6 bases and J 0 bases; bases outside gene matches: 8. There are 15 residues in the CDR3. CDR3 in amino acids: CSVDPGDRANYGYTF. The CDR3 DNA follows: TGCAGCGTCGACCCGGGGGACAGGGCTAACTATGGCTACACCTTC.

The V and J genes are TRBV18 and TRBJ2-1; D might be TRBD1 (5 bases). The germline gives CDR1 KGHSH, CDR2 LQKENI. Trimming removed 3 bases at V and 7 bases at J, with 10 bases between. There are 13 residues in the CDR3. The CDR3 DNA is TGTGCCAGCTCACCGGGCAGGGCAAATGAGCAGTTCTTC. It yields the protein CASSPGRANEQFF.

The chain combines TRBV9 with TRBJ2-7; 7 bases align to TRBD2. The CDR3 is 14 amino acids. CDR1 and CDR2 (germline): SGDLS, YYNGEE. V shed 0 bases and J 2 bases; nucleotides not matched to a gene: 2. CDR3 DNA: TGTGCCAGCAGCGTAGCTAGCGGCACCTACGAGCAGTACTTC. Protein sequence: CASSVASGTYEQYF.

The V and J genes are TRBV30 and TRBJ2-3; perhaps D is TRBD1 or TRBD2 (5 bases each). The CDR3 is made up of 15 amino acids. Germline V gene lookup returns CDR1 GTSNPN and CDR2 SVGIG (reference sequence). The germline V and J ends were trimmed by 6 bases and 3 bases, with 19 bases remaining between them. The CDR3 DNA sequence: TGTGCCTGTTTGAGGGGAAGTGCCAGGACAGATACGCAGTATTTT. This sequence encodes CACLRGSARTDTQYF. The full variable domain, with the rest looked up from reference TRBV30 and TRBJ2-3, is SQTIHQWPATLVQPVGSPLSLECTVEGTSNPNLYWYRQAAGRGLQLLFYSVGIGQISSEVPQNLSASRPQDRQFILSSKKLLLSDSGFYLCACLRGSARTDTQYFGPGTRLTVL.

This chain links TRBV2 with TRBJ2-7; TRBD1 matches 9 bases. Germline V gene data show CDR1 as SNHLY and CDR2 as FYNNEI. Losses at the gene ends were 6 bases for V and 6 bases for J; bases not matched to a gene: 9. This CDR3 spans 14 amino acids. CDR3 region: CASRGGTGIFEQYF. The DNA of the CDR3 is TGTGCCAGCAGGGGGGGGACAGGGATCTTCGAGCAGTACTTC.

The rearrangement links TRBV9 to TRBJ2-3; 10 bases align to TRBD2. Germline V lookup: CDR1 SGDLS, CDR2 YYNGEE. The length of the CDR3 is 14 residues. With 6 bases clipped from V and 4 bases from J, the junction kept 5 bases outside the gene matches. The CDR3 coding sequence is TGTGCCAGCACCACCGGACTAGCGGCAGATACGCAGTATTTT. This translates into CASTTGLAADTQYF.

This rearrangement joins TRBV11-2 to TRBJ2-1; no clear D gene. The CDR3 contains 17 residues. Germline CDR1 and CDR2: SGHAT and FQNNGV. V was clipped by 1 base and J by 3 bases, with 16 bases between them. The CDR3 spells CASSLGFTVALYNEQFF. In DNA form, the CDR3 reads TGTGCCAGCAGCTTAGGTTTTACTGTGGCCCTCTACAATGAGCAGTTCTTC.

This sequence joins TRBV15 and TRBJ2-5; no reliable D call. This CDR3 comprises 15 residues. The V gene lost 0 bases and the J gene lost 5 bases, with 13 bases spanning the gap. Germline-derived CDR1 and CDR2 are LNHNV and YYDKDF (reference sequence). CDR3 sequence: CATSRDTAEYETQYF. As DNA, the CDR3 is TGTGCCACCAGCAGAGATACGGCGGAATACGAGACCCAGTACTTC.

This sequence joins TRBV13 and TRBJ2-7; D remains unclear. The germline CDR1 and CDR2 sequences are PRHDT and FYEKMQ (reference sequence). The CDR3 contains 14 residues. The ends were cut back, 0 bases at V and 6 bases at J, with 12 bases in the middle. The CDR3 sequence: CASSLGHTPGEQYF. The DNA for the CDR3 is TGTGCCAGCAGCTTAGGGCACACCCCGGGCGAGCAGTACTTC.

CDR3 sequence reads: CASSRRPGGWETQYF. CDR3 nucleotide sequence: TGTGCCAGCAGCCGCCGCCCAGGGGGCTGGGAGACCCAGTACTTC. The chain links TRBV6-5 to TRBJ2-5; 8 bases align to TRBD1. The germline gives CDR1 MNHEY, CDR2 SVGAGI. J was trimmed by 5 bases and V by 6 bases; bases with no gene match: 11. The CDR3 sequence is 15 residues long.

The J gene is TRBJ2-3, the V gene TRBV30; 13 nucleotides match TRBD2. The CDR3 has 16 residues. V lost 0 bases, J lost 9 bases, and 9 bases stayed unmatched. Germline V gene lookup returns CDR1 GTSNPN and CDR2 SVGIG (reference sequence). As DNA, the CDR3 is TGTGCCTGGAGTGTACGCCTAGGACTAGCGGGAGACACGCAGTATTTT. Residues: CAWSVRLGLAGDTQYF.

V is TRBV7-2 and J is TRBJ1-2, with 12 bases fitting TRBD1. V shed 5 bases, J shed 6 bases, and the junction held 13 bases outside the gene matches. Germline CDR1 SGHTA, CDR2 FQGNSA. The CDR3 length is 17 residues. The CDR3 loop reads CASSLNRAGTGGHGYTF. CDR3 in DNA: TGTGCCAGCAGCCTTAACCGAGCCGGGACAGGGGGCCATGGCTACACCTTC.

The chain carries TRBV7-9 and TRBJ1-4, with a tentative D call TRBD1 (5 bases). Germline V gives CDR1 SEHNR, CDR2 FQNEAQ (reference sequence). Trimming stripped 5 bases from V and 4 bases from J, with 11 bases between. This CDR3 has 14 amino acids. CDR3 sequence (DNA): TGTGCCAGCAGCATGACAGAAGTTAATGAAAAACTGTTTTTT. It yields the protein CASSMTEVNEKLFF.

V is TRBV4-1 and J is TRBJ2-4; D is perhaps TRBD2 (6 bases). The CDR3 contains 17 residues. Germline assignment: CDR1 MGHRA and CDR2 YSYEKL. Deletions cut 1 base from V and 7 bases from J, with 20 bases between. The CDR3: CASSQGLLSSRGNIQYF. The CDR3 DNA sequence: TGCGCCAGCAGCCAAGGGTTGCTTAGCTCACGGGGGAACATTCAGTACTTC.

This clone was counted once. V and J are TRBV4-3 and TRBJ2-3; 12 positions agree with TRBD2. V shed 3 bases, J shed 4 bases, and the junction held 5 bases outside the gene matches. The germline V gene has CDR1 LGHNA and CDR2 YSLEER. This CDR3 is 16 amino acids long. Here the CDR3 reads CASSQTSGSSADTQYF. The CDR3 DNA sequence: TGCGCCAGCAGCCAGACTAGCGGGAGTTCGGCAGATACGCAGTATTTT.

This clone appeared a single time. The chain combines TRBV11-3 with TRBJ1-2; 7 bases are shared with TRBD1. The germline gives CDR1 SGHNT, CDR2 YENEEA. This CDR3 spans 13 amino acids. Trimming at V came to 5 bases and at J to 5 bases, leaving 5 bases not matched to a gene. CDR3 sequence reads: CASSPDRVYGYTF. The CDR3 DNA reads TGTGCCAGCAGCCCCGACAGGGTATATGGCTACACCTTC.